The 19 T cell receptor beta chains below come from one sample, sequenced in a study of early T cells in non-severe SARS-CoV-2 infection. TCRdb independently ran MiXCR on the 5' RACE reads; one entry per CDR3 protein. Altogether about 44,000 distinct CDR3 sequences are present, about a quarter being singletons, with the ten largest covering roughly 4.6%. The sample consisted of whole blood, taken at baseline. The receptors originated from an adult who was a healthcare worker with PCR-confirmed SARS-CoV-2 infection or an uninfected control (not recorded which).

The CDR3 DNA follows: TGTGCCAGCAGCTTAGGTGATGTAGCGGGAAGCACAGATACGCAGTATTTT. Its translation: CASSLGDVAGSTDTQYF. The J gene is TRBJ2-3, the V gene TRBV7-6, with 8 positions matching TRBD2. J was trimmed by 0 bases and V by 1 base; bases with no gene match: 6. The germline CDR1 and CDR2 sequences are SGHVS and FNYEAQ. This CDR3 spans 17 amino acids.

The V call is TRBV6-5, the J call TRBJ2-5; a possible D gene is TRBD2 (6 bases). Germline loops: CDR1 MNHEY, CDR2 SVGAGI. V gave up 6 bases and J gave up 5 bases, with 16 bases separating them. The CDR3 spans 14 residues. The CDR3 nucleotides read TGTGCCAGCAGGCCCGACTTGGCGGGGGAGACCCAGTACTTC. Residues: CASRPDLAGETQYF.

The chain carries TRBV19 and TRBJ1-2; possibly TRBD1 for D (6 bases). There are 14 residues in the CDR3. V was shortened by 7 bases and J by 4 bases, with 16 bases between the two germline ends. Looked up from germline, CDR1 is LNHDA and CDR2 is SQIVND (reference sequence). The CDR3 region is CASNDDRSLYGYTF. DNA of the CDR3: TGTGCCAGTAACGACGACAGGAGTCTCTATGGCTACACCTTC.

This clonotype was picked up a small number of times. This sequence joins TRBV11-1 and TRBJ2-7; D not certain. CDR3 size: 14 residues. The V end was cut by 5 bases, the J end by 2 bases, with 13 bases between. CDR1 is SGHAT, CDR2 FQDESV, per germline (reference sequence). CDR3 protein: CASSDLDSAYEQYF. The CDR3 nucleotides read TGTGCCAGCAGCGATTTAGACTCAGCCTACGAGCAGTACTTC.

The chain carries TRBV12-3 or TRBV12-4 and TRBJ1-1; 8 bases agree with TRBD1. J was trimmed by 2 bases and V by 5 bases; bases with no gene match: 4. This CDR3 comprises 14 residues. CDR3 nucleotide sequence: TGTGCCAGCAGTCCCGGGACAGGAAACACTGAAGCTTTCTTT. It encodes CASSPGTGNTEAFF.

The sample holds a few counts of this clonotype. The chain recombines TRBV4-3 with TRBJ2-1, with D perhaps TRBD1 (5 bases). CDR1 and CDR2 from the germline V gene are LGHNA and YSLEER. This CDR3 has 14 amino acids. Trimming took off 0 bases at V and 4 bases at J, with 7 bases between the two ends. In DNA form, the CDR3 reads TGCGCCAGCAGCCAAGATACAGGATACAATGAGCAGTTCTTC. Amino acid sequence: CASSQDTGYNEQFF.

The chain joins TRBV27 to TRBJ1-2; TRBD1 matches 9 bases. CDR1 is MNHEY, CDR2 SMNVEV, per germline (reference sequence). Trimming removed 7 bases from V and 3 bases from J; junction bases left unmatched: 9. The CDR3 runs 15 residues. The CDR3 is CASNPWGQGDYGYTF. CDR3 DNA: TGTGCCAGCAATCCCTGGGGACAGGGAGACTATGGCTACACCTTC.

This clonotype was observed a handful of times. This sequence joins TRBV19 and TRBJ1-5; 10 bases are a match to TRBD1. Germline trimming cut 3 bases from V and 7 bases from J; bases unmatched to any gene: 6. The length of the CDR3 is 15 residues. Germline values: CDR1 LNHDA, CDR2 SQIVND (reference sequence). The CDR3 is CASSIGDRGRQPQHF. The CDR3, as DNA: TGTGCCAGTAGTATCGGCGACAGGGGGCGACAGCCCCAGCATTTT.

This chain uses TRBV7-9 with TRBJ2-7; D not resolved. The CDR3 contains 13 residues. The germline gives CDR1 SEHNR, CDR2 FQNEAQ (reference sequence). The V end lost 0 bases, the J end lost 9 bases, and 12 bases lay between the germline ends. CDR3 in amino acids: CASSLATPTWQYF. DNA for the CDR3: TGTGCCAGCAGCTTAGCCACACCGACCTGGCAGTACTTC.

This sequence joins TRBV7-8 and TRBJ1-2; a possible D gene is TRBD1 (6 bases). Between the trimmed V and J ends, which lost 5 bases and 4 bases, there was a span of 14 bases. The CDR3 covers 14 residues. Germline V gene data show CDR1 as SGHVS and CDR2 as FQNEAQ. CDR3 amino acids: CASSHTGHSYGYTF. The CDR3 DNA sequence: TGTGCCAGCAGCCACACGGGACACTCCTATGGCTACACCTTC.

The chain has TRBV27 and TRBJ2-7; D gene unclear. Trimming removed 6 bases from V and 2 bases from J, with 11 bases in between. This CDR3 contains 13 residues. Germline lookup yields CDR1 MNHEY and CDR2 SMNVEV (reference sequence). The CDR3 region has the DNA TGTGCCAGCAGGCCAAGACAAGCCTACGAGCAGTACTTC. Translating gives CASRPRQAYEQYF.

V usage is TRBV3-1 and J usage is TRBJ1-1; perhaps TRBD1 as D (6 bases). The CDR3 spans 14 residues. Germline V gene data show CDR1 as LGHDT and CDR2 as YNNKEL (reference sequence). Trimming took 2 bases from V and 4 from J, leaving 11 bases between them. CDR3 protein: CASSQKGGGTEAFF. The CDR3 nucleotides are TGTGCCAGCAGCCAAAAGGGGGGAGGCACTGAAGCTTTCTTT.

This clonotype showed up just a few times. The V gene is TRBV5-1, the J gene TRBJ2-1; a possible D gene is TRBD2 (6 bases). Germline CDR1 SGHRS, CDR2 YFSETQ. This CDR3 has 14 amino acids. The ends were cut back, 4 bases at V and 8 bases at J, with 16 bases in the middle. For the CDR3, the DNA is TGCGCCAGCAGCACACTGCGGGGTTCCGATGAGCAGTTCTTC. This codes for CASSTLRGSDEQFF.

V and J are TRBV2 and TRBJ2-1; 7 bases agree with TRBD2. The ends lost 7 bases at V and 7 bases at J; junction bases unmatched: 7. The CDR3 is 13 amino acids. Germline assignment: CDR1 SNHLY and CDR2 FYNNEI. The CDR3 spells CASKTGGGNEQFF. CDR3 bases: TGTGCCAGCAAGACCGGGGGAGGGAATGAGCAGTTCTTC.

The table lists this clonotype with many counts. This chain uses TRBV9 with TRBJ1-1; 9 positions match TRBD1. The V gene end was trimmed by 4 bases and the J gene end by 12 bases; junction bases not matched to a gene: 13. CDR1 SGDLS and CDR2 YYNGEE come from the germline V gene. This CDR3 has 14 amino acids. CDR3 sequence: CASSTGTGPFNTFF. CDR3 DNA: TGTGCCAGCAGCACCGGGACAGGGCCTTTCAATACTTTCTTT.

The V call is TRBV6-6, the J call TRBJ1-1, with 7 positions matching TRBD1. After removal of 7 bases from V and 0 bases from J, the junction contained 8 bases not matched to a gene. CDR1 and CDR2 from the germline V gene are MNHNY and SVGAGI (reference sequence). CDR3 size: 15 residues. CDR3 nucleotides: TGTGCCAGCATTAAGACAGGGCACATGAACACTGAAGCTTTCTTT. It translates to CASIKTGHMNTEAFF.

The genes are TRBV11-3 and TRBJ1-1, with 8 bases matching TRBD1. Germline V gene sequence: CDR1 SGHNT, CDR2 YENEEA. J lost 4 bases, V lost 1 base, and 11 bases had no gene match. The CDR3 runs 17 residues. Here the CDR3 DNA reads TGTGCCAGCAGCTTAGGGATACCAGGGGGCGCCGGCACTGAAGCTTTCTTT. Translating gives CASSLGIPGGAGTEAFF.

At least ten counts were recorded for this clonotype. The chain recombines TRBV7-6 with TRBJ1-6; the match to TRBD1 covers 7 bases. J gave up 7 bases and V 5 bases, and 5 bases lay outside the gene matches. In germline, CDR1 is SGHVS, CDR2 FNYEAQ. The CDR3 runs 14 residues. CDR3 region: CASSRGQANSPLHF. CDR3 sequence (DNA): TGTGCCAGCAGCCGCGGACAGGCCAATTCACCCCTCCACTTT. Filled out from reference TRBV7-6 and TRBJ1-6, the complete variable domain reads GAGVSQSPRYKVTKRGQDVALRCDPISGHVSLYWYRQALGQGPEFLTYFNYEAQQDKSGLPNDRFSAERPEGSISTLTIQRTEQRDSAMYRCASSRGQANSPLHFGNGTRLTVT.

The chain combines TRBV19 with TRBJ1-4, with TRBD1 identical over 8 bases. The ends lost 9 bases at V and 5 bases at J; junction bases unmatched: 5. The CDR3 is 13 residues long. From germline, CDR1 is LNHDA and CDR2 SQIVND (reference sequence). The CDR3, as DNA: TGTGCCAGCAACAGGGGGTCCAATGAAAAACTGTTTTTT. Amino acids: CASNRGSNEKLFF. Variable domain in full (rest from reference TRBV19 and TRBJ1-4): DGGITQSPKYLFRKEGQNVTLSCEQNLNHDAMYWYRQDPGQGLRLIYYSQIVNDFQKGDIAEGYSVSREKKESFPLTVTSAQKNPTAFYLCASNRGSNEKLFFGSGTQLSVL.